Sequencing of this T cell receptor beta chain was carried out in a study of blood T cell repertoires in COVID-19 (TCRdb year 2020). Background for the entire study: Collaborator samples came from the United States, Italy and Spain and covered acute and convalescent phases of COVID-19. The prospective study material was composed of cDNA or gDNA derived from T cells, B-cell-depleted T cells, or PBMCs. The samples were drawn from two sources: the first 160 participants of the ongoing ImmuneRACE study, and 950 to 1,500 subjects contributed by 6 global collaborators. Where available, HLA class I and class II types were obtained from metadata supplied by the sample provider rather than from assay-based typing. Sample metadata almost always included a de-identified subject ID, COVID-19 status, age in years and sex. Deeply sampled blood TCRbeta repertoires from subjects exposed to, actively infected with, or recovered from COVID-19 were included in the dataset. A freely available public database, intended as a resource for researchers studying the immune response to SARS-CoV-2, is where the repertoires were released.

Remarks on this clone: Its antigen is not yet known. Qualities for individual bases were not recorded, and no much larger clone is one base off.

The immunoSEQ Assay, a bias-controlled multiplex PCR, was used to amplify TCRbeta CDR3 regions from genomic DNA. The study's own analysis went as follows. The number of nucleated cells in each sample was estimated from the amplification of reference gene primers within the assay. To quantify the absolute abundance of each unique TCRbeta CDR3 rearrangement, sequence reads were collapsed and filtered. For each sample, productive Simpson clonality was calculated as the square root of Simpson's diversity index over productive rearrangements. The clones in this table, taken by TCRdb from immuneACCESS, are in-frame only. Not every clone is retained; where verified, under half of the shortfall comes from an unresolved V gene, and the cause of the rest is unknown. The V and J calls and clone size were taken over from that table, and D and trimming were inferred from the DNA. This sample gives 90,000 to 100,000 clones in total; roughly 85% of them show up just once. The ten most abundant clones make up over 35% of the sample.

What the research found in general, with its limitations: Clinical and demographic metadata were provided uncurated, with the amount varying by source and participant.

The collaborating institutions used their own protocols to collect whole blood in K2EDTA tubes. For TCRbeta analysis, collaborator samples were shipped as frozen whole blood, as isolated PBMCs, or as DNA extracted from either sample type. The germline V and J ends show losses of 3 bases and 1 base respectively, and no gene match explains 6 bases of the junction. CDR1 and CDR2 are drawn from the germline V gene (reference sequence): LNHDA, SQIVND. The CDR3, cysteine through phenylalanine, is 17 amino acids long. This entry keeps only the CDR3 DNA: 51 bases, framed from base 1. This receptor was taken from an elderly man with acute or convalescent COVID-19. In this chain, TRBV19 is recombined with TRBJ2-3, with 11 bases matching TRBD2. Sequencing was carried out using peripheral blood. The CDR3 reads CASSITSGSVGTDTQYF. The nucleotides read TGTGCCAGTAGTATCACTAGCGGGAGTGTAGGCACAGATACGCAGTATTTT.